This T cell receptor beta chain appears in the sequencing data of a study of identical twins. The study's findings and limits: The study found that models underestimated out-of-frame TCR alpha sharing in monozygotic twins. Surplus twin overlap in beta out-of-frame sequences was less pronounced. High-abundance cord blood beta clonotypes had fewer insertions; memory repertoires showed none.

The CDR3 sequence is 15 residues long. The V gene end was trimmed by 4 bases and the J gene end by 7 bases; junction bases not matched to a gene: 5. The germline CDR1 and CDR2 sequences are LGHDT and YNNKEL (reference sequence). With regard to this clonotype: Its antigen is undetermined.

One entry per CDR3 protein, called by TCRdb with MiXCR from the 5' RACE reads. The repertoire holds just over 450,000 distinct CDR3 sequences, 14% seen once, with 0.5% to 0.65% in the top ten. These sequences were also reported in another study, on yellow fever vaccine responses in identical twins.

The sample taken for sequencing was CD4+ T cells sorted from blood. V and J are TRBV3-1 and TRBJ2-7; TRBD2 matches 15 bases. The receptor's source is a woman younger than 30 in good health. The CDR3 spells CASSPGLAGGEEQYF. The CDR3 region has the DNA TGTGCCAGCAGCCCCGGACTAGCGGGAGGGGAGGAGCAGTACTTC.